Presented here are 32 T cell receptor beta chains from one specimen sequenced in a study of blood T cell repertoires in COVID-19 (dated by TCRdb to the early 2020s). The library was obtained by the immunoSEQ multiplex PCR assay. Drawn from immuneACCESS, this table holds only the in-frame rearrangements with V and J called that TCRdb kept. Clones are partly lost; checked studies trace under half to an unresolved V gene and leave the rest unexplained. The sample data list some 100,000 clones, and more than 70% of these were observed just once. Approximately 4.8% of the sample rests with the top ten. Sequenced: peripheral blood. The receptors derive from a woman of 80 years or more with active COVID-19.

Written as DNA, the CDR3 is TGTGCCAGCAGGGGGGCGGGAGGGCCTGGCAAAAACATTCAGTACTTC. Translation gives CASRGAGGPGKNIQYF. The chain is built from TRBV28 and TRBJ2-4, with 9 bases aligning to TRBD2. The CDR3 runs 16 residues. Germline assignment: CDR1 MDHEN and CDR2 SYDVKM. J lost 3 bases, V lost 6 bases, and 9 bases had no gene match.

The chain couples TRBV9 to TRBJ2-1; 8 nucleotides match TRBD2. The CDR3 consists of 15 residues. Germline CDR1 SGDLS, CDR2 YYNGEE. Trimming at V came to 0 bases and at J to 7 bases, leaving 6 bases not matched to a gene. The CDR3 sequence: CASSVGSTGGNEQFF. The CDR3 DNA is TGTGCCAGCAGCGTAGGATCGACGGGGGGGAATGAGCAGTTCTTC.

The genes are TRBV4-2 and TRBJ2-5; tentatively, D is TRBD2 (6 bases). The CDR3 length is 16 residues. The V and J ends lost 4 bases and 4 bases respectively, with 19 bases between them. Germline CDR1 is LGHNA and CDR2 is YNFKEQ. The DNA for the CDR3 is TGTGCCAGCAGCCTTAGTCTAGCCCAAGCGGGAGAGACCCAGTACTTC. Translating gives CASSLSLAQAGETQYF.

This chain links TRBV7-3 with TRBJ2-2; 11 bases are a match to TRBD2. Germline V gene sequence: CDR1 SGHTA, CDR2 FQGTGA. The ends lost 2 bases at V and 4 bases at J; junction bases unmatched: 0. The CDR3 runs 15 residues. This CDR3 is CASSLLAGGTGELFF. CDR3 coding DNA: TGTGCCAGCAGCTTACTAGCGGGAGGCACCGGGGAGCTGTTTTTT.

This chain joins TRBV7-3 and TRBJ2-1; 14 nucleotides agree with TRBD2. The V segment lost 5 bases and the J segment 2 bases; nucleotides outside the gene matches: 11. The CDR3 is made up of 19 amino acids. CDR1 and CDR2 from the germline V gene are SGHTA and FQGTGA. CDR3 region: CASSPRTSGRTLPYNEQFF. CDR3 coding DNA: TGTGCCAGCAGCCCACGGACTAGCGGGAGGACCCTCCCCTACAATGAGCAGTTCTTC.

V and J are TRBV24-1 and TRBJ2-7; weak D call: TRBD1 (6 bases). Germline CDR1 is KGHDR and CDR2 is SFDVKD. CDR3 length equals 15 residues. V was shortened by 4 bases and J by 0 bases, with 12 bases between the two germline ends. DNA for the CDR3: TGTGCCACCAGTGACCCAACAGGGAACTCCTACGAGCAGTACTTC. Protein product: CATSDPTGNSYEQYF.

This clone was detected only a few times. V gene TRBV30 combines with J gene TRBJ1-1; the D gene is possibly TRBD1 (5 bases). V was pared by 0 bases and J by 5 bases, with 10 bases between. Germline assignment: CDR1 GTSNPN and CDR2 SVGIG (reference sequence). The CDR3 loop spans 13 amino acids. The DNA for the CDR3 is TGTGCCTGGAGTGTTTCGGGGGGTACTGAAGCTTTCTTT. Protein sequence: CAWSVSGGTEAFF.

V and J are TRBV21-1 and TRBJ2-7; the table assigns TRBD1, which was not confirmed against the DNA. TRBV21-1 is a listed pseudogene. The CDR3 sequence is 15 residues long. The CDR3 sequence is CASREGRDSPYEQYF. CDR3 sequence (DNA): TGTGCCAGCAGGGAGGGTAGGGACAGCCCCTACGAGCAGTACTTC.

This sequence joins TRBV7-8 and TRBJ2-5; perhaps TRBD2 as D (6 bases). CDR1 is SGHVS and CDR2 is FQNEAQ in the germline V gene. The CDR3 totals 14 residues. V shed 5 bases and J shed 0 bases, with 10 bases lying between them. Here the CDR3 DNA reads TGTGCCAGCAGCCTGGGGGGAAACCAAGAGACCCAGTACTTC. Translation: CASSLGGNQETQYF.

The CDR3 region has the DNA TGTGCCAGCAGCGCTGGGGACAGGGATAGGAACACCATATATTTT. As protein: CASSAGDRDRNTIYF. The rearrangement links TRBV7-2 to TRBJ1-3; 9 nucleotides line up with TRBD1. The CDR3 consists of 15 residues. V lost 5 bases, J lost 7 bases, and 9 bases stayed unmatched. The germline V gene encodes CDR1 SGHTA and CDR2 FQGNSA.

The chain combines TRBV5-1 with TRBJ1-2; D unclear. CDR1 is SGHRS, CDR2 YFSETQ, per germline. Trimming left V 4 bases short and J 8 bases short, with 18 bases between. This CDR3 is built from 14 residues. The CDR3 loop is CASSPGAASVGYTF. The CDR3 DNA reads as TGCGCCAGCAGCCCTGGAGCAGCGAGTGTAGGCTACACCTTC.

Concerning this clone itself: Other DNA sequences in the sample encode the same CDR3. In DNA form, the CDR3 reads TGTGCCACCAGCAGAGATTGGGGGGGTGCGGGAGGGACAGATACGCAGTATTTT. It is translated as CATSRDWGGAGGTDTQYF. The chain links TRBV15 to TRBJ2-3; 9 bases match TRBD2. V lost 0 bases and J lost 3; bases outside the gene matches: 10. This CDR3 contains 18 residues. Germline-derived CDR1 and CDR2 are LNHNV and YYDKDF (reference sequence).

The J gene is TRBJ1-6, the V gene TRBV27, with 10 bases that match TRBD1. Losses at the gene ends were 6 bases for V and 10 bases for J; bases not matched to a gene: 0. Germline V CDR1 and CDR2: MNHEY, SMNVEV (reference sequence). This CDR3 has 12 residues. CDR3: CASRTGGSPLHF. In DNA, the CDR3 is TGTGCCAGCAGGACAGGGGGCTCACCCCTCCACTTT.

The rearrangement links TRBV18 to TRBJ1-3; 8 nucleotides match TRBD1. The CDR3 runs to 14 residues. Germline V gene lookup returns CDR1 KGHSH and CDR2 LQKENI. Unmatched junction bases numbered 5, after V lost 2 bases and J lost 8 bases. The DNA for the CDR3 is TGTGCCAGCTCACCAGGACAGGGAGGTTACACCATATATTTT. This translates into CASSPGQGGYTIYF.

This rearrangement joins TRBV5-1 to TRBJ2-2; a weak D match, TRBD1 (5 bases). In germline, CDR1 is SGHRS, CDR2 YFSETQ. The CDR3 is made up of 13 amino acids. V lost 2 bases, J lost 4 bases, and 6 bases lay in between. The CDR3 DNA reads as TGCGCCAGCAGCTTAGACAGCACCGGGGAGCTGTTTTTT. Amino acids: CASSLDSTGELFF.

This chain links TRBV4-3 with TRBJ2-1, with 9 bases identical to TRBD2. There are 17 residues in the CDR3. With V trimmed by 0 bases and J by 4 bases, 7 bases remained unmatched. Germline CDR1 and CDR2: LGHNA and YSLEER. Written as DNA, the CDR3 is TGCGCCAGCAGCCAAGATTTTGCTAGCGGGGCGTACAATGAGCAGTTCTTC. Its translation: CASSQDFASGAYNEQFF.

V is TRBV7-9 and J is TRBJ1-2; 7 nucleotides match TRBD1. V was pared by 6 bases and J by 2 bases, with 3 bases of the junction left unmatched. Germline CDR1 SEHNR, CDR2 FQNEAQ (reference sequence). The CDR3 runs 13 residues. The CDR3 loop reads CASRSDRNYGYTF. In nucleotides, the CDR3 is TGTGCCAGCAGATCGGACAGGAACTATGGCTACACCTTC.

This CDR3 reads CASSRPGADEQYF. CDR3 DNA sequence: TGTGCCAGCAGCCGTCCCGGCGCGGACGAGCAGTACTTC. The chain joins TRBV28 to TRBJ2-7; D remains ambiguous. Trimming removed 6 bases from V and 5 bases from J, with 14 bases in between. The CDR3 runs to 13 residues. Germline V gene sequence: CDR1 MDHEN, CDR2 SYDVKM.

The rearrangement joins TRBV28 to TRBJ2-6, with a possible D match to TRBD1 (6 bases). Germline CDR1 and CDR2: MDHEN and SYDVKM. The CDR3 has 19 residues. The V end lost 5 bases, the J end lost 0 bases, and 20 bases lay between the germline ends. Here the CDR3 DNA reads TGTGCCAGCAGTAGTTTCAGGACAGCATCCCGCTCTGGGGCCAACGTCCTGACTTTC. This codes for CASSSFRTASRSGANVLTF.

The CDR3 nucleotides are TGTGCCAGCAGTTTATACAGCGGTCCGTACGAGCAGTACTTC. Protein: CASSLYSGPYEQYF. The rearrangement joins TRBV27 to TRBJ2-7, with D possibly matching TRBD2 (5 bases). V was trimmed by 1 base and J by 4 bases, leaving 11 bases between them. The V gene's germline CDR1 is MNHEY and CDR2 SMNVEV (reference sequence). The CDR3 runs 14 residues.

The V call is TRBV28, the J call TRBJ2-7, with D perhaps TRBD1 (6 bases). Looked up from germline, CDR1 is MDHEN and CDR2 is SYDVKM. The CDR3 extends over 15 amino acids. V lost 3 bases, J lost 1 base, and 13 bases lay in between. CDR3 nucleotides: TGTGCCAGCAGTTTTTCCTTGGGGGCATCCTACGAGCAGTACTTC. It encodes CASSFSLGASYEQYF.

This chain joins TRBV6-5 and TRBJ2-1; TRBD2 aligns across 15 bases. This CDR3 is built from 15 residues. The V and J ends lost 4 bases and 9 bases, in that order; junction bases with no gene match: 4. Germline CDR1 MNHEY, CDR2 SVGAGI. The CDR3 nucleotides are TGTGCCAGCAGTTCACCGGGACTAGCGGGAGGTGAGCAGTTCTTC. It encodes CASSSPGLAGGEQFF.

The chain combines TRBV19 with TRBJ2-2, with D maybe TRBD2 (6 bases). The CDR3 has 15 amino acids. Between the trimmed V and J ends, which lost 1 base and 6 bases, there was a span of 12 bases. CDR1 and CDR2 from the germline V gene are LNHDA and SQIVND (reference sequence). Here the CDR3 reads CASSIGAGLAGELFF. For the CDR3, the DNA is TGTGCCAGTAGTATAGGGGCGGGATTGGCCGGGGAGCTGTTTTTT.

This clone was found once. The chain has TRBV10-3 and TRBJ2-5; 10 nucleotides line up with TRBD2. The CDR3 is 17 amino acids. V dropped 4 bases and J dropped 4; count of bases not matched to a gene: 12. Germline V gives CDR1 ENHRY, CDR2 SYGVKD. For the CDR3, the DNA is TGTGCCATCAGTGGCGGTACTAGCGGGGCAGGAGGAGAGACCCAGTACTTC. Translated: CAISGGTSGAGGETQYF.

The CDR3 region has the DNA TGTGCCAGCTCACGGACTAGCGGGAGAGGGGAGACCCAGTACTTC. Residues: CASSRTSGRGETQYF. The rearrangement uses TRBV18 and TRBJ2-5; TRBD2 matches 13 bases. The CDR3 is 15 amino acids. Trimming cost V 4 bases and J 5 bases; bases outside gene matches: 4. Germline V gene sequence: CDR1 KGHSH, CDR2 LQKENI.

The chain links TRBV5-5 to TRBJ2-3; TRBD2 agrees at 7 bases. This CDR3 is built from 18 residues. Germline V gene lookup returns CDR1 SGHKS and CDR2 YYEKEE (reference sequence). V was clipped by 0 bases and J by 1 base; unmatched bases: 11. CDR3 amino acids: CASSLAKLSGPRTDTQYF. In DNA, the CDR3 is TGTGCCAGCAGCTTGGCCAAGCTTAGCGGGCCTCGCACAGATACGCAGTATTTT. Full variable domain (missing parts from reference TRBV5-5 and TRBJ2-3): DAGVTQSPTHLIKTRGQQVTLRCSPISGHKSVSWYQQVLGQGPQFIFQYYEKEERGRGNFPDRFSARQFPNYSSELNVNALLLGDSALYLCASSLAKLSGPRTDTQYFGPGTRLTVL.

This rearrangement joins TRBV19 to TRBJ2-1, with TRBD2 identical over 8 bases. V trimming: 4 bases; J trimming: 8 bases; junction bases outside the gene matches: 10. Germline CDR1 reads LNHDA; CDR2 reads SQIVND (reference sequence). The CDR3 is 15 residues long. The CDR3 sequence is CASSKGLGTSDEQFF. In DNA, the CDR3 is TGTGCCAGTAGTAAGGGACTAGGGACCTCGGATGAGCAGTTCTTC. Full variable domain (outside the CDR3, taken from reference TRBV19 and TRBJ2-1): DGGITQSPKYLFRKEGQNVTLSCEQNLNHDAMYWYRQDPGQGLRLIYYSQIVNDFQKGDIAEGYSVSREKKESFPLTVTSAQKNPTAFYLCASSKGLGTSDEQFFGPGTRLTVL.

J is TRBJ2-1 and V is TRBV5-4; 9 bases match TRBD1. This CDR3 is 16 amino acids long. Germline assignment: CDR1 SGHNT and CDR2 YYREEE (reference sequence). Trimming removed 0 bases from V and 8 bases from J; junction bases left unmatched: 9. CDR3 nucleotide sequence: TGTGCCAGCAGCTTGGCGAGGACAGGGGCCATGGATGAGCAGTTCTTC. Translated, it gives CASSLARTGAMDEQFF. Full variable domain (rest looked up from reference TRBV5-4 and TRBJ2-1): ETGVTQSPTHLIKTRGQQVTLRCSSQSGHNTVSWYQQALGQGPQFIFQYYREEENGRGNFPPRFSGLQFPNYSSELNVNALELDDSALYLCASSLARTGAMDEQFFGPGTRLTVL.

The V and J genes are TRBV7-6 and TRBJ2-7, with D possibly TRBD1 on 5 matching bases. The length of the CDR3 is 16 residues. Deletions cut 5 bases from V and 2 bases from J, with 19 bases between. CDR1 and CDR2 (germline): SGHVS, FNYEAQ. CDR3 loop: CASSTVGRGRTYEQYF. In DNA, the CDR3 is TGTGCCAGCAGCACAGTGGGTAGGGGCCGAACCTACGAGCAGTACTTC.

This chain connects TRBV5-8 to TRBJ1-5; no firm D call. V gave up 0 bases and J gave up 8 bases, with 21 bases separating them. This CDR3 is built from 17 residues. The germline V gene has CDR1 SGHTS and CDR2 YDEGEE. CDR3 nucleotide sequence: TGTGCCAGCAGCTTGGGGGGAGGACTCCGGGCTCTAGAGCCCCAGCATTTT. Its protein product is CASSLGGGLRALEPQHF.

This clone showed up just once. This chain joins TRBV29-1 and TRBJ2-7; maybe TRBD1 (5 bases). The CDR3 has 12 amino acids. CDR1 SQVTM and CDR2 ANQGSEA come from the germline V gene. The V end lost 3 bases, the J end lost 2 bases, and 8 bases lay between the germline ends. This CDR3 is CSVEGQTYEQYF. As DNA, the CDR3 is TGCAGCGTTGAGGGGCAGACCTACGAGCAGTACTTC.

The chain has TRBV28 and TRBJ1-2; perhaps TRBD1 as D (6 bases). CDR3 length: 14 residues. With 7 bases removed from V and 1 base from J, the gap between germline ends came to 13 bases. Per germline, CDR1 MDHEN and CDR2 SYDVKM. The CDR3 sequence: CASISTGLNYGYTF. The CDR3 coding sequence is TGTGCCAGCATCTCGACAGGACTTAACTATGGCTACACCTTC.